Presented here are 26 T cell receptor beta chains from one specimen sequenced in a study of T cell changes during pregnancy in multiple sclerosis. TCRdb's table, derived via immunoSEQ multiplex PCR, lists solely in-frame clones and lacks some. The repertoire holds around 41,000 clones, under 95% seen once, with about 1.5% in the top ten. Material: PBMCs (not recorded whether the cells were cultured). These receptors came from a female donor with multiple sclerosis, enrolled in a pregnancy study.

The CDR3 DNA sequence: TGTGCCAGCAGTTACTTAGCGGGAGGGAGCACAGATACGCAGTATTTT. Translating gives CASSYLAGGSTDTQYF. The genes are TRBV6-5 and TRBJ2-3, with 11 bases aligning to TRBD2. The CDR3 totals 16 residues. Germline lookup yields CDR1 MNHEY and CDR2 SVGAGI. The V gene end was trimmed by 1 base and the J gene end by 0 bases; junction bases not matched to a gene: 0.

This clone was seen a single time. This rearrangement joins TRBV6-5 to TRBJ2-4, with TRBD1 identical over 7 bases. Germline CDR1 is MNHEY and CDR2 is SVGAGI. Germline trimming cut 6 bases from V and 3 bases from J; bases unmatched to any gene: 8. This CDR3 is 15 amino acids long. This chain's CDR3 is CASRRLTGYKNIQYF. Here the CDR3 DNA reads TGTGCCAGCAGGCGCCTGACAGGGTACAAAAACATTCAGTACTTC.

Sample share makes this clone medium-sized. The V gene is TRBV9, the J gene TRBJ1-3; possibly TRBD1 for D (5 bases). CDR1 SGDLS and CDR2 YYNGEE come from the germline V gene. CDR3 size: 13 residues. Trimming left V 0 bases short and J 4 bases short, with 5 bases between. The CDR3 DNA reads as TGTGCCAGCAGCGTAGACAGGGGAAACACCATATATTTT. As protein: CASSVDRGNTIYF.

The rearrangement joins TRBV7-9 to TRBJ2-5; 7 nucleotides align to TRBD2. Trimming took 2 bases from V and 5 from J; bases not matched to a gene: 14. Germline V gene lookup returns CDR1 SEHNR and CDR2 FQNEAQ (reference sequence). This CDR3 has 17 residues. The CDR3 sequence is CASSLRGSGTRGETQYF. The CDR3 DNA is TGTGCCAGCAGCTTAAGAGGGAGCGGGACCCGCGGGGAGACCCAGTACTTC.

The chain employs TRBV30 and TRBJ1-1, with a possible D match to TRBD1 (6 bases). V was shortened by 0 bases and J by 4 bases, with 12 bases between the two germline ends. Per germline, CDR1 GTSNPN and CDR2 SVGIG (reference sequence). This CDR3 is built from 14 residues. The CDR3 loop is CAWSVGGASTEAFF. The CDR3 coding sequence is TGTGCCTGGAGTGTAGGGGGGGCGAGCACTGAAGCTTTCTTT.

The V gene is TRBV7-6, the J gene TRBJ2-7; the match to TRBD2 covers 10 bases. CDR1 and CDR2 (germline): SGHVS, FNYEAQ. This CDR3 is 16 amino acids long. Trimming at V came to 5 bases and at J to 7 bases, leaving 14 bases not matched to a gene. The CDR3 here is CASSLGVLAGVEEQYF. CDR3 nucleotide sequence: TGTGCCAGCAGCCTGGGGGTTCTAGCGGGAGTCGAAGAGCAGTACTTC.

The gene calls are TRBV5-1 and TRBJ2-2; D unclear. The CDR3 covers 14 residues. Germline CDR1 SGHRS, CDR2 YFSETQ. With 1 base removed from V and 4 bases from J, the gap between germline ends came to 8 bases. The CDR3 loop is CASSLSHTTGELFF. The CDR3 nucleotides are TGCGCCAGCAGCTTGAGCCATACCACCGGGGAGCTGTTTTTT.

The genes are TRBV27 and TRBJ2-2, with a weak D call TRBD1 (5 bases). Germline values: CDR1 MNHEY, CDR2 SMNVEV (reference sequence). The CDR3 has 15 residues. Between the trimmed V and J ends, which lost 9 bases and 4 bases, there was a span of 18 bases. This CDR3 reads CASSLLLRGTGELFF. Here the CDR3 DNA reads TGTGCCAGTAGCTTACTTCTTAGGGGCACCGGGGAGCTGTTTTTT.

This chain connects TRBV19 to TRBJ1-3, with D possibly matching TRBD1 (5 bases). V shed 3 bases and J shed 4 bases, with 10 bases lying between them. The germline CDR1 and CDR2 sequences are LNHDA and SQIVND (reference sequence). This CDR3 is built from 14 residues. This CDR3 is CASSIGASGNTIYF. The CDR3 DNA sequence: TGTGCCAGTAGTATCGGGGCGTCGGGAAACACCATATATTTT.

The chain couples TRBV9 to TRBJ1-2; D not resolved. The germline CDR1 and CDR2 sequences are SGDLS and YYNGEE. The CDR3 consists of 12 residues. Trimming shortened V by 0 bases and J by 3 bases, and 3 bases separated the two germline ends. The DNA for the CDR3 is TGTGCCAGCAGCGTAGGTGACTATGGCTACACCTTC. Its translation is CASSVGDYGYTF.

The chain carries TRBV6-6 and TRBJ1-1, with 7 bases fitting TRBD1. The CDR3 covers 14 residues. V trimming: 7 bases; J trimming: 6 bases; junction bases outside the gene matches: 11. Looked up from germline, CDR1 is MNHNY and CDR2 is SVGAGI (reference sequence). CDR3 sequence (DNA): TGTGCCAGCAAGGTCCAGGGGGGGGACTCTGAAGCTTTCTTT. Protein: CASKVQGGDSEAFF.

The gene calls are TRBV19 and TRBJ1-2; 7 bases map to TRBD1. J was trimmed by 3 bases and V by 5 bases; bases with no gene match: 15. There are 17 residues in the CDR3. Germline assignment: CDR1 LNHDA and CDR2 SQIVND (reference sequence). The CDR3 DNA reads TGTGCCAGTAGTCCTGATATTCCGAGGGACAGCGACTATGGCTACACCTTC. It codes for CASSPDIPRDSDYGYTF.

CDR3 DNA: TGTGCCAGCTCACCGCCGGGACAGTCTTCCTACGAGCAGTACTTC. It codes for CASSPPGQSSYEQYF. The chain joins TRBV18 to TRBJ2-7; 7 positions agree with TRBD1. This CDR3 spans 15 amino acids. V shed 3 bases, J shed 1 base, and the junction held 6 bases outside the gene matches. Looked up from germline, CDR1 is KGHSH and CDR2 is LQKENI.

The genes are TRBV5-1 and TRBJ2-5, with a possible D match to TRBD1 (5 bases). Between the trimmed V and J ends, which lost 1 base and 5 bases, there was a span of 9 bases. CDR1 is SGHRS, CDR2 YFSETQ, per germline. The CDR3 is 13 residues long. The CDR3 DNA sequence: TGCGCCAGCAGCTTGCAGGGTGGGGAGACCCAGTACTTC. This translates into CASSLQGGETQYF. Combining the CDR3 with reference TRBV5-1 and TRBJ2-5 gives the whole variable domain KAGVTQTPRYLIKTRGQQVTLSCSPISGHRSVSWYQQTPGQGLQFLFEYFSETQRNKGNFPGRFSGRQFSNSRSEMNVSTLELGDSALYLCASSLQGGETQYFGPGTRLLVL.

The rearrangement joins TRBV7-9 to TRBJ2-7; the D is unclear. V was shortened by 1 base and J by 3 bases, with 10 bases between the two germline ends. Germline V CDR1 and CDR2: SEHNR, FQNEAQ (reference sequence). The CDR3 contains 14 residues. The DNA of the CDR3 is TGTGCCAGCAGCTTAGGTGGGCTGCACTACGAGCAGTACTTC. This sequence encodes CASSLGGLHYEQYF.

V and J are TRBV4-1 and TRBJ2-6, with 8 nucleotides matching TRBD1. Germline V gives CDR1 MGHRA, CDR2 YSYEKL. CDR3 length: 18 amino acids. J lost 3 bases, V lost 0 bases, and 7 bases had no gene match. In DNA form, the CDR3 reads TGCGCCAGCAGCCAAGATCCGACAGGGGTTGGTGGGGCCAACGTCCTGACTTTC. Protein: CASSQDPTGVGGANVLTF.

The chain carries TRBV5-1 and TRBJ2-1; 7 positions match TRBD1. The junction had 8 bases not matched to a gene; V was cut back by 3 bases and J by 5 bases. The V gene's germline CDR1 is SGHRS and CDR2 YFSETQ. The CDR3 sequence is 15 residues long. The CDR3 region is CASSSRQGTNNEQFF. Here the CDR3 DNA reads TGCGCCAGCAGCTCAAGACAGGGCACCAACAATGAGCAGTTCTTC.

The chain recombines TRBV5-1 with TRBJ2-1; 11 nucleotides align to TRBD1. This CDR3 region has 16 residues. Per germline, CDR1 SGHRS and CDR2 YFSETQ. V gave up 4 bases and J gave up 3 bases; unmatched junction bases: 6. The CDR3 sequence is CASSTGDRGDYNEQFF. The CDR3, as DNA: TGCGCCAGCAGCACAGGGGACAGGGGGGACTACAATGAGCAGTTCTTC.

The chain couples TRBV19 to TRBJ2-1; D gene ambiguous. V lost 0 bases and J 3 bases, leaving 3 bases between the germline ends. The CDR3 extends over 13 amino acids. Germline V CDR1 and CDR2: LNHDA, SQIVND (reference sequence). The CDR3 DNA follows: TGTGCCAGTAGTATAGACTTCTACAATGAGCAGTTCTTC. This codes for CASSIDFYNEQFF.

This chain uses TRBV6-5 with TRBJ2-1, with D perhaps matching TRBD2 (6 bases). V was shortened by 5 bases and J by 4 bases, with 9 bases between the two germline ends. This CDR3 has 13 residues. Germline V gene sequence: CDR1 MNHEY, CDR2 SVGAGI. CDR3 sequence: CASSREWYNEQFF. In DNA form, the CDR3 reads TGTGCCAGCAGTCGGGAGTGGTACAATGAGCAGTTCTTC.

This sequence joins TRBV14 and TRBJ2-3; D possibly corresponds to TRBD2 (6 bases). V was trimmed by 4 bases and J by 7 bases, leaving 9 bases between them. The CDR3 has 12 amino acids. Germline V gene data show CDR1 as SGHDN and CDR2 as FVKESK. The CDR3, as DNA: TGTGCCAGCAGCCGGGGGGTCAATACGCAGTATTTT. Amino acids: CASSRGVNTQYF.

This chain uses TRBV9 with TRBJ2-7; the D gene is possibly TRBD1 (6 bases). Trimming stripped 0 bases from V and 0 bases from J, with 13 bases between. This CDR3 is 16 amino acids long. The V gene's germline CDR1 is SGDLS and CDR2 YYNGEE. The CDR3 reads CASSVEPQGNSYEQYF. CDR3 nucleotides: TGTGCCAGCAGCGTAGAACCTCAGGGGAACTCCTACGAGCAGTACTTC.

The gene calls are TRBV2 and TRBJ2-3; D gene unclear. Germline loops: CDR1 SNHLY, CDR2 FYNNEI. V was clipped by 3 bases and J by 0 bases, with 7 bases between them. The CDR3 runs to 14 residues. Here the CDR3 reads CASSDKRSTDTQYF. The CDR3 nucleotides read TGTGCCAGCAGTGATAAGCGCAGCACAGATACGCAGTATTTT.

The chain links TRBV27 to TRBJ1-2; TRBD1 matches at 10 bases. V gave up 4 bases and J gave up 4 bases; unmatched junction bases: 9. The CDR3 sequence is 16 residues long. Germline V gene data show CDR1 as MNHEY and CDR2 as SMNVEV (reference sequence). CDR3 region: CASSSAGTGVGYGYTF. The CDR3 nucleotides read TGTGCCAGCAGTTCCGCCGGGACAGGGGTGGGCTATGGCTACACCTTC.

J is TRBJ2-7 and V is TRBV2; TRBD2 matches 12 bases. With 3 bases clipped from V and 9 bases from J, the junction kept 6 bases outside the gene matches. The V gene's germline CDR1 is SNHLY and CDR2 FYNNEI. The CDR3 loop spans 14 amino acids. This CDR3 reads CASSESSGRAAQYF. In DNA, the CDR3 is TGTGCCAGCAGTGAGTCTAGCGGGAGGGCCGCGCAGTACTTC. The entire variable domain, with the rest obtained from reference TRBV2 and TRBJ2-7, is as follows: EPEVTQTPSHQVTQMGQEVILRCVPISNHLYFYWYRQILGQKVEFLVSFYNNEISEKSEIFDDQFSVERPDGSNFTLKIRSTKLEDSAMYFCASSESSGRAAQYFGPGTRLTVT.

The chain links TRBV28 to TRBJ2-1, with D tentatively TRBD1 (5 bases). V lost 5 bases to trimming and J lost 5 bases, with 25 bases between them. The CDR3 is 18 amino acids. Per germline, CDR1 MDHEN and CDR2 SYDVKM. In DNA form, the CDR3 reads TGTGCCAGCAGTCCCCCCGGGTTGGGGCGGCGCAGGAACAATGAGCAGTTCTTC. Its translation: CASSPPGLGRRRNNEQFF.